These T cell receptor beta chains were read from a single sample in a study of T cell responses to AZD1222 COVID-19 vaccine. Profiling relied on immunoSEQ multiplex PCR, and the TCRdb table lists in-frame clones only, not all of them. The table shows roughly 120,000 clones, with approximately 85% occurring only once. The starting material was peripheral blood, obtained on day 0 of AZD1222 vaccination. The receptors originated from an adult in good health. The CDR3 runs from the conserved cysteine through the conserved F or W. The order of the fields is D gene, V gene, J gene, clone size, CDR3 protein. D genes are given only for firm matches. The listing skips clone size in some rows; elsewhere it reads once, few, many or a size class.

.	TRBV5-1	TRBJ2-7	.	CASSLRARVDEQYF
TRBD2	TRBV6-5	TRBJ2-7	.	CASSYLLTSVYEQYF
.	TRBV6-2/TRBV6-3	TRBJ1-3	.	CASSYGIGRGSSSGNTIYF
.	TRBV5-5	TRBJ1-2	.	CASSLVLDSLGYTF
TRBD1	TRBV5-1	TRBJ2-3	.	CASGAGQGATDTQYF
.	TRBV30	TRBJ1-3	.	CAWSPGRGNTIYF
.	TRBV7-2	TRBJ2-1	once	CASSPHATIDEQFF
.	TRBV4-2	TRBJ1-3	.	CASSPKENTIYF
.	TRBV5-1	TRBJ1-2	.	CASSQGNYGYTF
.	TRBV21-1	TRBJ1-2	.	CASSIGDYPGQPILLRGYTF
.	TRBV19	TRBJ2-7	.	CASSIPGYEQYF
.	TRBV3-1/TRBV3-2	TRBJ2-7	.	CASSKKAYEQYF
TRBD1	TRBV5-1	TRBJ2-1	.	CASSPQVGGEEQFF
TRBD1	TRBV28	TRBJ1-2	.	CASSSGQGRGYTF
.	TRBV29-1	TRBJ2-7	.	CSVEDGTSSYEQYF
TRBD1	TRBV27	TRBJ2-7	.	CATQTGLGVEQYF
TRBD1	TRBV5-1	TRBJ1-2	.	CASSPGQGRPGYTF
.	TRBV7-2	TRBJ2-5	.	CASSLGGPQETQYF
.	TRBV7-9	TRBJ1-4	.	CATTHGDRGLFF
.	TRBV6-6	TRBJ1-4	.	CASRGGTNEKLFF
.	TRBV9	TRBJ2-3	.	CASSRNRGSTDTQYF
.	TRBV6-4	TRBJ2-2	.	CASSDDRFTGELFF
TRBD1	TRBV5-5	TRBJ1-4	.	CASSIAWTGGRDEKLFF
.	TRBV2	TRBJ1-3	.	CASKNSGAGNTIYF
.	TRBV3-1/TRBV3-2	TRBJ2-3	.	CASSQDLARLATQYF
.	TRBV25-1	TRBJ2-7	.	CASTRDTGGATYEQYF
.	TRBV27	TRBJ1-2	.	CASSFDGHAVYGYTF
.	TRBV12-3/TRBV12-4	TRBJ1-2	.	CASSLPRVGYTF
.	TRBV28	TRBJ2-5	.	CASSLFGTQETQYF
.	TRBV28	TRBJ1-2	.	CASTSGGNYGYTF
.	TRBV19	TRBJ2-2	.	CASSIGDTHTGELFF
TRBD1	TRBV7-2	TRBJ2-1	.	CASSTGTVGVEQFF
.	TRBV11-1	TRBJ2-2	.	CASRPQGTGELFF
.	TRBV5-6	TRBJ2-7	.	CASSLGTSGEQYF
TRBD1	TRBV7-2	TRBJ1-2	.	CASSNPGTGRSYGYTF